The rows below give T cell receptor beta chains drawn from one sample of a study of blood T cell repertoires in COVID-19. Some clones are missing from TCRdb's copy, which holds only in-frame ones; the method was immunoSEQ multiplex PCR. The sample has over 100,000 clones, 70% to 85% seen once. The sequenced material came from peripheral blood. Receptor source: a woman in her seventies with acute or convalescent COVID-19. Each CDR3 is given with its conserved first and last residue. The D gene is left open where the match is weak. Clone sizes are given selectively: once, few, many, or a class where the clone is expanded.

clone_size cdr3_length d_call j_call v_call cdr3_aa cdr3_nt
few 12 TRBD1 TRBJ1-1 TRBV7-8 CASSPQGAEAFF TGTGCCAGCAGCCCGCAGGGGGCTGAAGCTTTCTTT
few 18 . TRBJ1-4 TRBV5-6 CASSPTPTIPLTNEKLFF TGTGCCAGCAGCCCGACACCAACCATCCCCTTGACTAATGAAAAACTGTTTTTT
few 12 . TRBJ1-1 TRBV24-1 CATSGVLGEAFF TGTGCCACCTCAGGGGTTTTAGGTGAAGCTTTCTTT
. 15 TRBD1 TRBJ2-7 TRBV19 CASSKNRGPSEEQYF TGTGCCAGTAGTAAAAACAGGGGGCCCTCGGAGGAGCAGTACTTC
. 15 . TRBJ2-1 TRBV7-2 CASSIGWSSYNEQFF TGTGCCAGCAGCATAGGGTGGAGCTCCTACAATGAGCAGTTCTTC
. 14 . TRBJ1-3 TRBV30 CAWDADKGGNTIYF TGTGCCTGGGATGCGGACAAAGGGGGAAACACCATATATTTT
. 15 . TRBJ1-1 TRBV5-4 CASSPGGGKNTEAFF TGTGCCAGCAGCCCCGGGGGGGGCAAGAACACTGAAGCTTTCTTT
. 14 TRBD1 TRBJ2-1 TRBV5-6 CASSPGTGINEQFF TGTGCCAGCAGCCCGGGGACAGGGATCAATGAGCAGTTCTTC
. 12 . TRBJ1-6 TRBV7-2 CASSFNNSPLHF TGTGCCAGCAGCTTTAATAATTCACCCCTCCACTTT
many 13 . TRBJ1-2 TRBV28 CASSRGQNYGYTF TGTGCCAGCAGCCGCGGACAGAATTATGGCTACACCTTC
. 14 . TRBJ1-1 TRBV6-2/TRBV6-3 CASSYYYMNTEAFF TGTGCCAGCAGTTACTATTATATGAACACTGAAGCTTTCTTT
. 12 . TRBJ2-3 TRBV29-1 CSVESGTDTQYF TGCAGCGTTGAGTCCGGTACAGATACGCAGTATTTT
. 12 . TRBJ1-1 TRBV9 CASSVGLAEAFF TGTGCCAGCAGCGTAGGGTTAGCTGAAGCTTTCTTT
. 13 . TRBJ1-2 TRBV5-6 CASSLDSEYGYTF TGTGCCAGCAGCCTGGACAGTGAGTATGGCTACACCTTC
. 15 TRBD1 TRBJ1-1 TRBV11-2 CASSSNRGRNTEAFF TGTGCCAGCAGCTCCAACAGGGGACGGAACACTGAAGCTTTCTTT
few 16 TRBD1 TRBJ1-2 TRBV7-3 CASSTGQGRANYGYTF TGTGCCAGCAGCACGGGACAGGGGAGGGCTAACTATGGCTACACCTTC
. 13 TRBD1 TRBJ1-1 TRBV6-4 CASRRDRNTEAFF TGTGCCAGCAGGCGGGACAGGAACACTGAAGCTTTCTTT
. 14 TRBD1 TRBJ1-1 TRBV6-2/TRBV6-3 CASSYSTGGTEAFF TGTGCCAGCAGTTACTCGACAGGGGGCACTGAAGCTTTCTTT
. 13 TRBD1 TRBJ1-2 TRBV13 CASSYDRGPGYTF TGTGCCAGCAGCTATGACAGGGGGCCCGGCTACACCTTC
. 14 . TRBJ1-2 TRBV7-8 CASSFAREDYGYTF TGTGCCAGCAGCTTCGCTCGGGAAGACTATGGCTACACCTTC
once 13 . TRBJ1-2 TRBV2 CASHKVQAFGYTF TGTGCCAGCCATAAAGTCCAGGCTTTTGGCTACACCTTC
once 13 . TRBJ1-1 TRBV7-2 CASSLARTAEAFF TGTGCCAGCAGCTTAGCAAGGACAGCAGAAGCTTTCTTT
once 15 TRBD2 TRBJ2-3 TRBV7-2 CASSGAGESTDTQYF TGTGCCAGCAGCGGCGCGGGGGAAAGCACAGATACGCAGTATTTT
. 15 TRBD2 TRBJ2-3 TRBV2 CASSSGGAGADTQYF TGTGCCAGCAGTAGCGGGGGGGCCGGAGCAGATACGCAGTATTTT
. 15 . TRBJ1-5 TRBV6-2/TRBV6-3 CASSYEILSNQPQHF TGTGCCAGCAGTTACGAGATACTTAGCAATCAGCCCCAGCATTTT
. 18 . TRBJ1-5 TRBV6-4 CASSDFRLRRGLDQPQHF TGTGCCAGCAGTGACTTCAGACTACGGAGGGGCTTGGATCAGCCCCAGCATTTT
. 15 TRBD1 TRBJ1-5 TRBV19 CASSATGVSNQPQHF TGTGCCAGTAGTGCGACAGGGGTTAGCAATCAGCCCCAGCATTTT
. 16 . TRBJ2-3 TRBV5-1 CASSLGSAASTDTQYF TGCGCCAGCAGCTTGGGATCCGCGGCTAGCACAGATACGCAGTATTTT
. 15 TRBD2 TRBJ2-5 TRBV6-5 CASSTRTSGAETQYF TGTGCCAGCAGTACCCGGACTAGCGGCGCCGAGACCCAGTACTTC
. 11 . TRBJ1-1 TRBV10-2 CASSQGVGAFF TGCGCCAGCAGTCAAGGGGTAGGGGCTTTCTTT
. 15 . TRBJ1-3 TRBV6-1 CASSDLTVPGNTIYF TGTGCCAGCAGTGATCTGACAGTCCCTGGAAACACCATATATTTT
. 20 TRBD2 TRBJ2-2 TRBV4-1 CASSQRGTSGGTLNTGELFF TGCGCCAGCAGCCAAAGGGGGACTAGCGGGGGGACCCTGAACACCGGGGAGCTGTTTTTT
once 15 TRBD1 TRBJ1-2 TRBV24-1 CATSDPTGQGYGYTF TGTGCCACCAGTGACCCAACGGGACAGGGGTATGGCTACACCTTC
. 13 . TRBJ1-2 TRBV19 CASRMEGLYGYTF TGTGCCAGTAGAATGGAGGGGCTCTATGGCTACACCTTC
. 18 . TRBJ1-4 TRBV5-1 CASSPALQGSATNEKLFF TGCGCCAGCAGCCCGGCACTTCAGGGGTCCGCAACTAATGAAAAACTGTTTTTT
. 16 . TRBJ1-2 TRBV7-2 CASSLDLYRTVYGYTF TGTGCCAGCAGCTTAGATTTGTACAGGACAGTATATGGCTACACCTTC
many 18 TRBD1 TRBJ1-5 TRBV24-1 CATSDTSGTGPPDQPQHF TGTGCCACCAGTGACACCTCCGGGACAGGGCCCCCCGATCAGCCCCAGCATTTT
. 14 . TRBJ2-1 TRBV11-1 CASSLGDWGREQFF TGTGCCAGCAGCTTAGGGGATTGGGGGCGAGAGCAGTTCTTC
. 16 . TRBJ1-2 TRBV4-1 CASSQESLGADYGYTF TGCGCCAGCAGCCAAGAAAGCTTGGGGGCGGACTATGGCTACACCTTC
. 15 TRBD1 TRBJ1-4 TRBV9 CASSARGRGDEKLFF TGTGCCAGCAGCGCAAGGGGGCGCGGGGATGAAAAACTGTTTTTT
few 14 TRBD2 TRBJ2-7 TRBV10-3 CAISEVGQRGEQYF TGTGCCATCAGTGAGGTAGGGCAGCGGGGGGAGCAGTACTTC
. 15 TRBD1 TRBJ2-3 TRBV19 CASSPGQVVTDTQYF TGTGCCAGTAGCCCGGGACAGGTAGTCACAGATACGCAGTATTTT
. 16 TRBD1 TRBJ2-3 TRBV13 CASSQGGRGATDTQYF TGTGCCAGCAGCCAAGGGGGCAGGGGTGCTACAGATACGCAGTATTTT
once 17 TRBD2 TRBJ2-5 TRBV9 CASSVGSSGGAGETQYF TGTGCCAGCAGCGTAGGCTCTAGCGGGGGGGCCGGGGAGACCCAGTACTTC
. 13 . TRBJ1-1 TRBV7-2 CASSLDKNTEAFF TGTGCCAGCAGCCTCGACAAGAACACTGAAGCTTTCTTT